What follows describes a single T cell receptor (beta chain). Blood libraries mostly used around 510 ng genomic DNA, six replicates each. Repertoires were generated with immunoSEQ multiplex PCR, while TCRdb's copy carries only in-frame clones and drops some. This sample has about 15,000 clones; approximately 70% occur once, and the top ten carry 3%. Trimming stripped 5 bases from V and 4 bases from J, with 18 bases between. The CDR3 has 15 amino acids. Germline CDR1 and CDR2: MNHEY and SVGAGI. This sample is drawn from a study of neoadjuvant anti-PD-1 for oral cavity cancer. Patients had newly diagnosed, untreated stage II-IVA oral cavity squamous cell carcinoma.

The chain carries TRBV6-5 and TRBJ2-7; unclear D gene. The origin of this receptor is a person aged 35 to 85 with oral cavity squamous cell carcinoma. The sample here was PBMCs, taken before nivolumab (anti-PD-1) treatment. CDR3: CASSVRASLPYEQYF. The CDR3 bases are TGTGCCAGCAGTGTCCGGGCTTCGCTCCCTTACGAGCAGTACTTC.